The TCR beta chain described here comes from a study of glioma-infiltrating T cells. Findings and limits, study-wide: Above-expected tissue-blood divergence occurred in all gliomas, most in low-grade ones.

This clonotype was detected many times. The antigen is unknown. V lost 5 bases to trimming and J lost 6 bases; unmatched junction nucleotides: 8. CDR3 length: 14 residues. Per germline, CDR1 MNHEY and CDR2 SMNVEV (reference sequence). Using RNA template, CDR3s of TCR alpha and beta were amplified with iRepertoire arm-PCR. TCRdb reanalysed the multiplex PCR reads using MiXCR and keeps one entry per CDR3 protein. The sample includes fewer than 200,000 distinct CDR3 sequences, more than 25% of them seen just once. This TCR came from a human donor with low-grade glioma or glioblastoma, undergoing nonglioma brain surgery, or in good health (not recorded which). The rearrangement uses TRBV27 and TRBJ2-7; 9 nucleotides match TRBD2. Sequencing was done on a sample of glioma tissue, nonneoplastic brain tissue, or PBMCs (not recorded which). Here the CDR3 reads CASSPGLAGFEQYF. In DNA, the CDR3 is TGTGCCAGCAGTCCGGGACTAGCAGGTTTCGAGCAGTACTTC.